The 16 T cell receptor beta chains given below trace back to one sample, sequenced in a study of regulatory T cells in long-lasting Graves disease. In building TCR beta libraries, iRepertoire HTBI primers were used together with Arm-PCR of CDR3 regions. TCRdb ran MiXCR on the multiplex PCR reads and lists one entry per CDR3 protein. Here the sample spans fewer than 450,000 distinct CDR3 sequences, 20% to 25% being singletons. Time point denoted: persistent/refractory GD, antithyroid drugs over 5 years with positive TRAb. The TCR library was made from RNA extracted from PBMCs. Source: peripheral blood mononuclear cells (PBMCs), taken when the disease was refractory, from a patient treated with antithyroid drugs. These receptors were taken from a female donor with Graves disease.

Only a few counts were recorded for this clonotype. This sequence joins TRBV10-1 and TRBJ2-5; TRBD2 might be the D (5 bases). The CDR3 is 13 residues long. Germline V lookup: CDR1 WNHNN, CDR2 SYGVQD (reference sequence). V was clipped by 1 base and J by 3 bases, with 6 bases between them. Here the CDR3 reads CASSEYGEETQYF. The CDR3 bases are TGCGCCAGCAGTGAGTACGGGGAAGAGACCCAGTACTTC.

This clonotype was recorded many times. J is TRBJ1-2 and V is TRBV2; 8 bases match TRBD1. J lost 8 bases, V lost 0 bases, and 11 bases had no gene match. The CDR3 spans 16 residues. Per germline, CDR1 SNHLY and CDR2 FYNNEI. CDR3 DNA sequence: TGTGCCAGCAGTGAAGCGCTTCGGGACAGGAACGAGGGCTACACCTTC. This encodes CASSEALRDRNEGYTF.

The chain is built from TRBV6-1 and TRBJ2-7; D uncertain. The CDR3 totals 14 residues. Germline V gives CDR1 MNHNS, CDR2 SASEGT. V was shortened by 8 bases and J by 3 bases, with 17 bases between the two germline ends. The CDR3 here is CASSRAGDIYEQYF. In nucleotides, the CDR3 is TGTGCCAGCTCTCGGGCAGGCGATATCTACGAGCAGTACTTC.

The V and J genes are TRBV6-5 and TRBJ1-3, with a possible D match to TRBD1 (6 bases). From germline, CDR1 is MNHEY and CDR2 SVGAGI. CDR3 length: 15 residues. V lost 4 bases, J lost 4 bases, and 14 bases lay in between. The CDR3 bases are TGTGCCAGCAGTTTAGGGGGATTCTCCGGAAACACCATATATTTT. This encodes CASSLGGFSGNTIYF.

This clonotype was seen only a few times. This rearrangement joins TRBV2 to TRBJ1-5; tentatively, D is TRBD1 (5 bases). The CDR3 extends over 15 amino acids. V lost 2 bases and J 4 bases, leaving 12 bases between the germline ends. Germline lookup yields CDR1 SNHLY and CDR2 FYNNEI. The CDR3 is CASSEYSTENQPQHF. The CDR3 nucleotides are TGTGCCAGCAGTGAATACTCGACAGAGAATCAGCCCCAGCATTTT.

The chain uses TRBV7-2 and TRBJ1-4, with 7 bases lining up with TRBD1. This CDR3 region has 14 residues. The germline V gene encodes CDR1 SGHTA and CDR2 FQGNSA. V shed 5 bases, J shed 8 bases, and the junction held 8 bases outside the gene matches. CDR3 protein: CASSHNRGFEKLFF. DNA for the CDR3: TGTGCCAGCAGCCACAACAGGGGTTTCGAAAAACTGTTTTTT.

Of note for this clonotype: The germline gene is not matched at one end of the junction; a read error may be the cause. The chain links TRBV6-1 to TRBJ1-2, with no clear D. CDR1 is MNHNS, CDR2 SASEGT, per germline. The CDR3 has 12 amino acids. The CDR3 nucleotides are TGTACCAGCCTCGATGCGGGTTATGGCTACACCTTC. Its protein is CTSLDAGYGYTF.

This clonotype was seen many times. The chain combines TRBV28 with TRBJ1-5, with a weak D call TRBD1 (6 bases). Per the germline V gene, CDR1 is MDHEN and CDR2 is SYDVKM. Trimming took off 4 bases at V and 5 bases at J, with 12 bases between the two ends. The CDR3 contains 14 residues. The CDR3: CASSSGGPYQPQHF. In DNA form, the CDR3 reads TGTGCCAGCAGTTCGGGGGGGCCCTATCAGCCCCAGCATTTT.

This clonotype has ten or more counts. The chain is built from TRBV2 and TRBJ1-4; D ambiguous. Trimming removed 3 bases at V and 6 bases at J, with 11 bases between. In germline, CDR1 is SNHLY, CDR2 FYNNEI. The CDR3 runs 14 residues. The CDR3 loop reads CASSDGGGHEKLFF. The DNA for the CDR3 is TGTGCCAGCAGTGACGGAGGAGGTCATGAAAAACTGTTTTTT.

On this clonotype: It may be a read error: a sequence one base away is much more abundant. The chain has TRBV6-2 or TRBV6-3 and TRBJ2-7; no reliable D call. V lost 6 bases and J 1 base, leaving 19 bases between the germline ends. The CDR3 consists of 16 residues. The V gene's germline CDR1 is MNHEY and CDR2 SVGEGT. CDR3 bases: TGTGCCAGCAGGGATTCCCGCGGAGAAAGGTCCTACGAGCAGTACTTC. This codes for CASRDSRGERSYEQYF.

This clonotype was observed a few times. This likely comes from a read error, as the CDR3 has no conserved phenylalanine or tryptophan at its end. This chain links TRBV6-2 or TRBV6-3 with TRBJ1-5; no definite D call. CDR1 is MNHEY and CDR2 is SVGEGT in the germline V gene. The CDR3 consists of 14 residues. V dropped 5 bases and J dropped 2 bases, with 10 bases sitting between them. The CDR3 region is CASSTWGGNQPQHL. CDR3 DNA: TGTGCCAGCAGTACATGGGGAGGCAATCAGCCCCAGCATCTT.

This clonotype showed up many times. The chain links TRBV19 to TRBJ1-2; D not resolved. The germline CDR1 and CDR2 sequences are LNHDA and SQIVND (reference sequence). The CDR3 length is 11 residues. V was shortened by 3 bases and J by 6 bases, with 5 bases between the two germline ends. CDR3 protein: CASSIADGYTF. For the CDR3, the DNA is TGTGCCAGTAGTATTGCGGATGGCTACACCTTC.

This clonotype showed up many times. The chain joins TRBV28 to TRBJ1-5; D might be TRBD1 (6 bases). This CDR3 contains 13 residues. CDR1 and CDR2 (germline): MDHEN, SYDVKM. The V and J ends lost 1 base and 7 bases respectively, with 8 bases between them. CDR3 region: CASSLLGGQPQHF. CDR3 in DNA: TGTGCCAGCAGTTTATTGGGGGGCCAGCCCCAGCATTTT. Full variable domain (missing parts from reference TRBV28 and TRBJ1-5): DVKVTQSSRYLVKRTGEKVFLECVQDMDHENMFWYRQDPGLGLRLIYFSYDVKMKEKGDIPEGYSVSREKKERFSLILESASTNQTSMYLCASSLLGGQPQHFGDGTRLSIL.

This clonotype was seen at least ten times. This chain connects TRBV10-3 to TRBJ2-5; D remains ambiguous. The CDR3 covers 11 residues. V was pared by 3 bases and J by 2 bases, with 1 base between. CDR1 and CDR2 (germline): ENHRY, SYGVKD. CDR3 nucleotide sequence: TGTGCCATCAGTGATCAAGAGACCCAGTACTTC. Its translation is CAISDQETQYF.

There are many counts of this clonotype. The chain's CDR3 is CASSLPTGVRTEAFF. CDR3 in DNA: TGTGCCAGCAGCTTACCTACAGGGGTTCGCACTGAAGCTTTCTTT. The rearrangement uses TRBV7-9 and TRBJ1-1; TRBD1 matches at 7 bases. Germline V lookup: CDR1 SEHNR, CDR2 FQNEAQ (reference sequence). Trimming removed 2 bases from V and 4 bases from J; junction bases left unmatched: 7. The CDR3 consists of 15 residues.

This clonotype showed up many times. V gene TRBV5-6 combines with J gene TRBJ2-5, with D possibly being TRBD2 (5 bases). CDR3 length equals 16 residues. Trimming took off 0 bases at V and 2 bases at J, with 14 bases between the two ends. Looked up from germline, CDR1 is SGHDT and CDR2 is YYEEEE. CDR3: CASSLGPSGLQETQYF. The CDR3 coding sequence is TGTGCCAGCAGCTTGGGGCCCTCCGGACTGCAAGAGACCCAGTACTTC.